These 20 T cell receptor beta chains were all obtained from the same sample, sequenced in a study of blood T cell repertoires in COVID-19. Assay used: immunoSEQ multiplex PCR; TCRdb lists only in-frame clones, some missing. The sample lists over 150,000 clones, 85% to 95% occurring once. The sequencing sample was made of peripheral blood. These receptors all come from a man aged 45-65 years with acute or convalescent COVID-19.

This clone was seen once. V gene TRBV5-8 combines with J gene TRBJ1-2; TRBD1 is a possible D gene (6 bases). V was clipped by 4 bases and J by 5 bases, with 15 bases between them. The CDR3 is made up of 14 amino acids. CDR1 and CDR2 (germline): SGHTS, YDEGEE. CDR3 DNA: TGTGCCAGCAGCCTAAACGACAGGATATATGGCTACACCTTC. Encoded protein: CASSLNDRIYGYTF. The variable domain in full, completed from reference TRBV5-8 and TRBJ1-2, reads EAGVTQSPTHLIKTRGQQATLRCSPISGHTSVYWYQQALGLGLQFLLWYDEGEERNRGNFPPRFSGRQFPNYSSELNVNALELEDSALYLCASSLNDRIYGYTFGSGTRLTVV.

The chain is built from TRBV2 and TRBJ1-4; TRBD1 might be the D (5 bases). V was shortened by 2 bases and J by 8 bases, with 12 bases between the two germline ends. This CDR3 is built from 14 residues. Germline V gene data show CDR1 as SNHLY and CDR2 as FYNNEI. CDR3 sequence reads: CASSENRGGEKLFF. CDR3 coding DNA: TGTGCCAGCAGTGAAAACCGGGGGGGAGAAAAACTGTTTTTT.

The gene calls are TRBV2 and TRBJ2-7; D uncertain. Trimming pared 6 bases from V and 1 base from J, leaving 7 bases between. This CDR3 contains 12 residues. CDR1 and CDR2 (germline): SNHLY, FYNNEI. CDR3 DNA sequence: TGTGCCAGCAGGGCTGATTCCTACGAGCAGTACGTC. This codes for CASRADSYEQYV.

The chain has TRBV18 and TRBJ2-5; TRBD1 is a possible D gene (5 bases). V was trimmed by 1 base and J by 4 bases, leaving 10 bases between them. Germline V gene lookup returns CDR1 KGHSH and CDR2 LQKENI. The CDR3 spans 14 residues. In DNA, the CDR3 is TGTGCCAGCTCACCACAGGGGAAGAGAGAGACCCAGTACTTC. As protein: CASSPQGKRETQYF.

This clone was observed once. This chain links TRBV7-9 with TRBJ1-4; D is unclear. Germline V CDR1 and CDR2: SEHNR, FQNEAQ (reference sequence). V was trimmed by 3 bases and J by 5 bases, leaving 10 bases between them. The CDR3 length is 14 residues. The CDR3 protein is CASSFQSGNEKLFF. The CDR3 DNA reads TGTGCCAGCAGCTTCCAATCGGGAAATGAAAAACTGTTTTTT.

The J gene is TRBJ1-5, the V gene TRBV27; D is unresolved. V was pared by 3 bases and J by 3 bases, with 6 bases between. Looked up from germline, CDR1 is MNHEY and CDR2 is SMNVEV (reference sequence). The CDR3 has 13 residues. The CDR3 is CASSFGVNQPQHF. The CDR3 nucleotides are TGTGCCAGCAGTTTCGGGGTCAATCAGCCCCAGCATTTT.

The gene calls are TRBV5-1 and TRBJ2-3; 8 bases match TRBD1. The CDR3 consists of 16 residues. The V and J ends lost 4 bases and 2 bases, in that order; junction bases with no gene match: 9. Germline V gene lookup returns CDR1 SGHRS and CDR2 YFSETQ. The DNA of the CDR3 is TGCGCCAGCAGCATGACGGACAGGGCCGCCACAGATACGCAGTATTTT. This sequence encodes CASSMTDRAATDTQYF.

J is TRBJ1-1 and V is TRBV28, with 7 bases that match TRBD1. Germline V lookup: CDR1 MDHEN, CDR2 SYDVKM. V lost 1 base and J lost 4; bases outside the gene matches: 6. The CDR3 sequence is 15 residues long. CDR3 bases: TGTGCCAGCAGTTTATATACCAGGGGGGCCACTGAAGCTTTCTTT. Translation: CASSLYTRGATEAFF.

The chain's CDR3 is CASSLVSGSVGYTF. The CDR3 region has the DNA TGCGCCAGCAGCTTGGTTTCCGGGTCGGTTGGCTACACCTTC. The rearrangement joins TRBV5-1 to TRBJ1-2; D unclear. CDR1 SGHRS and CDR2 YFSETQ come from the germline V gene. V gave up 0 bases and J gave up 7 bases, with 13 bases separating them. This CDR3 has 14 residues.

The J gene is TRBJ2-4, the V gene TRBV28; 15 nucleotides line up with TRBD2. Trimming cost V 5 bases and J 0 bases; bases outside gene matches: 11. This CDR3 has 20 residues. CDR1 is MDHEN and CDR2 is SYDVKM in the germline V gene. This CDR3 reads CASSLPGLAGGSLAKNIQYF. DNA for the CDR3: TGTGCCAGCAGTCTCCCGGGACTAGCGGGAGGATCCCTAGCCAAAAACATTCAGTACTTC.

This clone came up once. The rearrangement joins TRBV28 to TRBJ2-7, with D maybe TRBD2 (6 bases). The V end lost 5 bases, the J end lost 3 bases, and 17 bases lay between the germline ends. The CDR3 loop spans 15 amino acids. Germline loops: CDR1 MDHEN, CDR2 SYDVKM. The CDR3 region has the DNA TGTGCCAGCAGTCCACGGGGGACTGCGAACTACGAGCAGTACTTC. Translation gives CASSPRGTANYEQYF.

The rearrangement links TRBV6-5 to TRBJ1-4, with TRBD1 matching over 7 bases. The germline gives CDR1 MNHEY, CDR2 SVGAGI. The junction had 3 bases not matched to a gene; V was cut back by 6 bases and J by 8 bases. This CDR3 has 12 residues. The DNA for the CDR3 is TGTGCCAGCAGCCGGGACAGCGAAAAACTGTTTTTT. Amino acids: CASSRDSEKLFF.

This clone was counted once. This sequence joins TRBV7-3 and TRBJ2-1; no clear D. This CDR3 is 16 amino acids long. V lost 5 bases, J lost 2 bases, and 16 bases lay in between. Germline CDR1 SGHTA, CDR2 FQGTGA. The CDR3 loop is CASSPVEVETYNEQFF. CDR3 coding DNA: TGTGCCAGCAGCCCCGTCGAGGTGGAAACCTACAATGAGCAGTTCTTC.

The chain combines TRBV29-1 with TRBJ1-1; the D gene is possibly TRBD1 (6 bases). V was cut by 6 bases and J by 5 bases, with 22 bases left in between. CDR1 is SQVTM, CDR2 ANQGSEA, per germline. This CDR3 region has 15 residues. CDR3 protein: CSVGRQAWMGTEAFF. CDR3 nucleotide sequence: TGCAGCGTGGGACGACAGGCCTGGATGGGGACTGAAGCTTTCTTT.

The chain combines TRBV29-1 with TRBJ2-7; D perhaps matches TRBD2 (5 bases). Germline CDR1 and CDR2: SQVTM and ANQGSEA. The V and J ends lost 5 bases and 5 bases respectively, with 13 bases between them. The CDR3 totals 12 residues. DNA of the CDR3: TGCAGCGTTACTAGGGAGTACAACGAGCAGTACTTC. Its translation is CSVTREYNEQYF.

This clone was observed a few times. This specimen includes other DNA sequences encoding the same CDR3. The genes are TRBV2 and TRBJ1-3, with 7 bases aligning to TRBD1. The CDR3 loop spans 14 amino acids. Germline CDR1 reads SNHLY; CDR2 reads FYNNEI. After removal of 6 bases from V and 1 base from J, the junction contained 3 bases not matched to a gene. This chain's CDR3 is CASRTGSSGNTIYF. The CDR3 DNA reads as TGTGCCAGCAGGACAGGGAGTTCTGGAAACACCATATATTTT.

The genes are TRBV6-5 and TRBJ1-5, with TRBD1 matching over 9 bases. Trimming removed 3 bases from V and 4 bases from J; junction bases left unmatched: 4. The CDR3 covers 15 residues. Per germline, CDR1 MNHEY and CDR2 SVGAGI. The CDR3 DNA reads as TGTGCCAGCAGTTATCGGGACAGGGAAAATCAGCCCCAGCATTTT. It is translated as CASSYRDRENQPQHF.

In DNA, the CDR3 is TGTGCCAGCAGCGTAGCGGGAATGAGCCTCACAGATACGCAGTATTTT. Encoded protein: CASSVAGMSLTDTQYF. The chain joins TRBV9 to TRBJ2-3, with a weak D call TRBD2 (5 bases). The CDR3 runs 16 residues. From germline, CDR1 is SGDLS and CDR2 YYNGEE. V lost 0 bases and J lost 2, with 13 bases in between.

The CDR3 loop reads CASSLGLAIQETQYF. The CDR3 nucleotides read TGTGCCAGCAGCTTGGGACTAGCGATCCAAGAGACCCAGTACTTC. This rearrangement joins TRBV5-6 to TRBJ2-5; TRBD2 aligns across 8 bases. Germline CDR1 is SGHDT and CDR2 is YYEEEE. The CDR3 has 15 residues. Unmatched junction bases numbered 2, after V lost 0 bases and J lost 1 base.

This chain links TRBV7-2 with TRBJ1-1; 7 bases match TRBD1. Per germline, CDR1 SGHTA and CDR2 FQGNSA. The length of the CDR3 is 15 residues. The V and J ends lost 1 base and 0 bases, in that order; junction bases with no gene match: 2. CDR3 protein: CASSLGTGLNTEAFF. The CDR3 nucleotides are TGTGCCAGCAGCTTAGGGACAGGTCTGAACACTGAAGCTTTCTTT.